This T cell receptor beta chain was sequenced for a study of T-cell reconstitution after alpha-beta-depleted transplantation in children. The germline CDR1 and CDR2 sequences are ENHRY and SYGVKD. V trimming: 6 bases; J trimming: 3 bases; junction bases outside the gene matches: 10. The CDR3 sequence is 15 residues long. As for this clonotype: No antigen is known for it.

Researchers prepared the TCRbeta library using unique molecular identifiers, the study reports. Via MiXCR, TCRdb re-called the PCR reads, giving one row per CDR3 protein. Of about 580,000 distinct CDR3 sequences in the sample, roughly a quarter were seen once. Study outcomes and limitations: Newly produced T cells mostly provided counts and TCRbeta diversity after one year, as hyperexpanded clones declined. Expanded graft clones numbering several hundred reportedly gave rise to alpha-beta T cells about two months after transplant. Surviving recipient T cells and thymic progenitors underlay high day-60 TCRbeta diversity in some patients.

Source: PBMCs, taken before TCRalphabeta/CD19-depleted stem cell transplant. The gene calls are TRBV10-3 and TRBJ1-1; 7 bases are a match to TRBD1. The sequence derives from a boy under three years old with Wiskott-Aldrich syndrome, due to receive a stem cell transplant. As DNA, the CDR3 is TGTGCCATCAGCAGGACAGGCAAGGAGGACACTGAAGCTTTCTTT. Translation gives CAISRTGKEDTEAFF.